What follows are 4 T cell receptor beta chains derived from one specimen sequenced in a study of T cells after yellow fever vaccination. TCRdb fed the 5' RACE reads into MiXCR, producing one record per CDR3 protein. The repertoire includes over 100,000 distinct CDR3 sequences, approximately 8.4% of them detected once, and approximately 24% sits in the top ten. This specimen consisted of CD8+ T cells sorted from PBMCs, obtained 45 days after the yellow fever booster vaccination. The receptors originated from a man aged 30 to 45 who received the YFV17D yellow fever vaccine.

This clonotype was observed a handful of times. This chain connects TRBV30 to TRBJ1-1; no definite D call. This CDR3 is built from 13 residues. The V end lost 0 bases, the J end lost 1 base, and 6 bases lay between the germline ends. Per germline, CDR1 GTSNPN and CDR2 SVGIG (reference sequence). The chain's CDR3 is CAWSVAENTEAFF. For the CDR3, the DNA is TGTGCCTGGAGTGTAGCTGAGAACACTGAAGCTTTCTTT.

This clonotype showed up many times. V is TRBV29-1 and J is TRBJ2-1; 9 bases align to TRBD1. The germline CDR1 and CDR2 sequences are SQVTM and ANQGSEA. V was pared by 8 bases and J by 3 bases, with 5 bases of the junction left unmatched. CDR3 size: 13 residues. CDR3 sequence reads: CSLGQGFYNEQFF. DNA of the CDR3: TGCAGCCTAGGACAGGGGTTCTACAATGAGCAGTTCTTC.

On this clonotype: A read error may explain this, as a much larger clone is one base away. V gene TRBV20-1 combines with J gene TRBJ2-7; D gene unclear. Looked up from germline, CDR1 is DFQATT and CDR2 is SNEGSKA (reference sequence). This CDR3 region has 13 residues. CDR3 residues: CSARVITAYAQYF. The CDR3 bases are TGCAGTGCTAGAGTTATCACAGCTTACGCGCAGTACTTC.

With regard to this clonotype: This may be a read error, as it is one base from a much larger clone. This CDR3 is CSVVLAGSHNEQFF. The CDR3 nucleotides are TGCAGCGTTGTACTAGCGGGATCCCACAATGAGCAGTTCTTC. The chain has TRBV29-1 and TRBJ2-1, with 10 bases identical to TRBD2. Germline-derived CDR1 and CDR2 are SQVTM and ANQGSEA. With 4 bases clipped from V and 5 bases from J, the junction kept 5 bases outside the gene matches. This CDR3 region has 14 residues.